A selection of T cell receptor beta chains follows, all from one sample in a study of somatic mutations in cytotoxic T cells in rheumatoid arthritis. The assay was immunoSEQ multiplex PCR, and TCRdb's table has in-frame clones only and misses some. The table records under 4,500 clones, over 55% of them present only once. The sequenced sample was CD8+ T cells sorted from blood. These receptors came from an adult with rheumatoid arthritis. The CDR3 runs from the conserved cysteine through the conserved F or W.

j_call | v_call | cdr3_aa
TRBJ1-2 | TRBV6-5 | CASSSVGGYGYTF
TRBJ1-1 | TRBV5-1 | CASREGEATEAFF
TRBJ2-7 | TRBV7-2 | CASSPQTYEQYF
TRBJ2-1 | TRBV6-6 | CASSRQGSYNEQFF
TRBJ1-5 | TRBV7-9 | CASSLRRYSNQPQHF
TRBJ1-5 | TRBV4-1 | CASSPLAGGFNQPQHF
TRBJ1-2 | TRBV19 | CAVGTGPHYGYTF
TRBJ2-1 | TRBV7-8 | CASSLAGGNEQFF
TRBJ1-2 | TRBV7-9 | CASSLPGQSHYGYTF
TRBJ1-5 | TRBV6-6 | CASSYGPGGQPQHF
TRBJ2-7 | TRBV4-3 | CASSQVPKNEQYF
TRBJ2-1 | TRBV7-6 | CASSLLAGGNNEQFF
TRBJ2-1 | TRBV9 | CASSQTSREQFF
TRBJ1-4 | TRBV5-6 | CASSNERIGAVAEKLFF
TRBJ2-7 | TRBV4-1 | CASSEGAGQRKEQYF
TRBJ1-3 | TRBV13 | CASSLGRGRTGNTIYF
TRBJ1-2 | TRBV5-1 | CASSREEDSYGYTF
TRBJ2-1 | TRBV7-9 | CASSPLPGQGYNEQFF
TRBJ2-3 | TRBV11-2 | CASSLSPGGDTQYF
TRBJ1-2 | TRBV7-9 | CASSLGEGPYYGYTF
TRBJ1-5 | TRBV15 | CATSRDWGNRGHQPQHF
TRBJ2-2 | TRBV5-4 | CASSVPNTGELFF
TRBJ2-7 | TRBV4-2 | CASSQEAESSYEQYF
TRBJ2-3 | TRBV7-8 | CASSLGLAGELGTDTQYF
TRBJ2-1 | TRBV4-1 | CASSQELGGTYNEQFF
TRBJ1-6 | TRBV6-6 | CASSLHRGPGDSPLHF
TRBJ2-7 | TRBV7-9 | CASSRTGLEQYF
TRBJ2-5 | TRBV2 | CASGQRVQETQYF
TRBJ2-4 | TRBV5-8 | CASNRDEGVKNIQYF
TRBJ1-2 | TRBV12-5 | CASGLGGSPTSENGYTF
TRBJ1-2 | TRBV7-9 | CASSLVRGANYGYTF
TRBJ2-5 | TRBV7-2 | CASRSGASGQETQYF
TRBJ2-3 | TRBV18 | CASSPSTDTQYF
TRBJ2-4 | TRBV9 | CASSVERAGGAKNIQYF
TRBJ2-7 | TRBV19 | CASSNRDHGSYEQYF
TRBJ1-1 | TRBV27 | CASSFRRLDTEAFF
TRBJ1-2 | TRBV5-6 | CASSLAVYGYTF
TRBJ2-5 | TRBV14 | CASSPRGHETQYF
TRBJ2-7 | TRBV7-2 | CASSRLYEQYF
TRBJ1-2 | TRBV19 | CASSFPGGGVGYGYTF
TRBJ1-1 | TRBV9 | CASSEGGDTEAFF
TRBJ2-7 | TRBV7-9 | CASSLTTGDRAYEQYF
TRBJ2-1 | TRBV2 | CANPPGGTRAYNEQFF
TRBJ2-1 | TRBV7-8 | CASSPGTGLLNEQFF
TRBJ1-3 | TRBV4-3 | CASSQDRAFSGNTIYF
TRBJ2-7 | TRBV27 | CASEPRTGGNEQYF
TRBJ2-6 | TRBV5-4 | CASSPGRDSDYSGANVLTF
TRBJ1-1 | TRBV7-6 | CASSLRTGGNTEAFF
TRBJ1-2 | TRBV5-1 | CASSLGTGRGDGYTF
TRBJ2-1 | TRBV4-2 | CASSQGGSYNEQFF
TRBJ2-3 | TRBV27 | CASSLSSRGTTDTQYF
TRBJ2-7 | TRBV30 | CAWCPLQGPNEQYF